This TCR beta chain stems from a study of metastatic and nonmetastatic thyroid tumors (TCRdb year 2020). As for the study more broadly: Repertoires were compared across peripheral blood and tumor or nodule tissue samples from malignant and benign thyroid patients.

The library was made by PCR. Sequencer: Illumina HiSeq 4000. High-throughput sequencing was used to profile the CDR3 region of the TCR beta-chain in every patient. The authors processed their data as follows. The researchers built a classifier to tell apart papillary thyroid cancer patients with distant metastasis, based on CDR3 differences among clinicopathological groups. The Shannon index was used to measure repertoire diversity, and the Morisita-Horn index was used to measure how similar tumor and blood repertoires were. The public reads were reprocessed in TCRdb via fastp at Q25 and MiXCR, keeping in-frame beta chains. The V and J calls were determined by TCRdb, not by the authors. Across this sample there are 50,000 to 65,000 clones, with roughly 4.1% seen only once. The ten largest make up around 24% of the sample. V lost 6 bases and J lost 5 bases; the stretch between them is 22 bases long. The CDR3 runs 17 residues from the cysteine to the phenylalanine. The kept DNA is CDR3 alone, 51 bases in frame from the first base. Based on the germline V gene, the CDR1 and CDR2 sequences are MNHNS and SASEGT.

Ten or more counts support this clone. What antigen it recognizes has not been identified. No clone much larger than this one lies a single base away; base qualities are absent. Summary of the overall study and its limitations: In both blood and tumor samples, TCR beta diversity was reported to be significantly higher in malignant tumors than in benign nodules.

No patient had received any treatment before thyroid surgery. The study retrospectively analysed patient clinical samples collected from 2012 to 2018 using T-cell receptor beta sequencing. Sequenced input: blood. The chain couples TRBV6-1 to TRBJ1-4, with TRBD1 tentatively as D gene (6 bases match). This receptor was obtained from a female donor with papillary thyroid cancer or a benign thyroid nodule (not recorded which). Some clones in this sample may be carry-over from other donors' samples. CDR3 sequence: CASSLYSLGQRNEKLFF. In nucleotide form, the sequence is TGTGCCAGCAGCCTATATTCCCTCGGACAGCGGAATGAAAAACTGTTTTTT.